This record covers a single T cell receptor (beta chain). The data belong to a study of T cell changes during pregnancy in multiple sclerosis. Measured with immunoSEQ multiplex PCR; TCRdb has only the in-frame clones, and not every one. The sample records fewer than 40,000 clones, about nine tenths being singletons. Trimming left V 6 bases short and J 5 bases short, with 17 bases between. The CDR3 runs 14 residues. Germline values: CDR1 SGHRS, CDR2 YFSETQ. The sequence derives from a female donor in good health, enrolled as a control in a pregnancy study. The chain recombines TRBV5-1 with TRBJ2-5; D perhaps matches TRBD1 (6 bases). Sequencing was performed on CD4+ T cells from peripheral blood mononuclear cells, taken in the second trimester of pregnancy. CDR3 nucleotides: TGCGCCAGCACACAAGCAGGGGCACAGGAGACCCAGTACTTC. This encodes CASTQAGAQETQYF.